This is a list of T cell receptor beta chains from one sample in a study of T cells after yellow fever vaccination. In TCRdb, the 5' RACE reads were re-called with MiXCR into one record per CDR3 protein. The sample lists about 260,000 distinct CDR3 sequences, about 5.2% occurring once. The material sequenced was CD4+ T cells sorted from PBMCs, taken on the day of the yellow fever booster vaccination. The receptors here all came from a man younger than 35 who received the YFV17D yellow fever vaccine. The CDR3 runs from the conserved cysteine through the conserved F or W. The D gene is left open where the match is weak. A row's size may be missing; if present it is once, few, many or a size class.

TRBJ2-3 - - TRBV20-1 TGCAGTGCCCCCCCCGGGAGCACAGATACGCAGTATTTT CSAPPGSTDTQYF
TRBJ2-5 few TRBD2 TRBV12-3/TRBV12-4 TGTGCCAGCAGTGGGGGGTATGGGGGGGGAGAGGAGACCCAGTACTTC CASSGGYGGGEETQYF
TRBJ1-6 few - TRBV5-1 TGCGCCAGCAGCTTGGGGGGCGACGGTTCACCCCTCCACTTT CASSLGGDGSPLHF
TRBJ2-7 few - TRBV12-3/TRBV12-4 TGTGCCAGCAGTTCTCAGGACGCGGACTACGAGCAGTACTTC CASSSQDADYEQYF
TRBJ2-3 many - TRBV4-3 TGCGCCAGCAGCCAAGAAGCTCCAGATACGCAGTATTTT CASSQEAPDTQYF
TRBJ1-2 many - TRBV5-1 TGCGCCAGCAGCTATTTCGGGGATGAGGATGGCTACACCTTC CASSYFGDEDGYTF
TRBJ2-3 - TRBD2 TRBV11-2 TGTGCCAGCAGATGGACTGGCGGGGGGGCGAGAGGTACGCAGTATTTT CASRWTGGGARGTQYF
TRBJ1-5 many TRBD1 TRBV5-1 TGCGCCAGCAGCTTGGCCGGAACAGGGGATCAGCCCCAGCATTTT CASSLAGTGDQPQHF
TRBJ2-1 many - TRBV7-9 TGTGCCAGCAGCTTAGCGCTGAGAGGGAAGAATGAGCAGTTCTTC CASSLALRGKNEQFF
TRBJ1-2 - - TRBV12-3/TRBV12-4 TGTGCCAGCAGCCGTGACAGGCAATTCTTC CASSRDRQFF
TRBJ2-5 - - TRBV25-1 TGTGCCAGCAGTGATCTCAACTGGGAGGAGACCCAGTACTTC CASSDLNWEETQYF
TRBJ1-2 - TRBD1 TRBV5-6 TGTGCCAGCAGCTTGGACAAGGGGGCGCGCGGCTACACCTTC CASSLDKGARGYTF
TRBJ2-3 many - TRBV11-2 TGTGCCAGCAGCTTAATCGAGGGGCACAGCACAGATACGCAGTATTTT CASSLIEGHSTDTQYF
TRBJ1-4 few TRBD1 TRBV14 TGTGCCAGCAGCCGCACAGGGGGACTCGCAACTAATGAAAAACTGTTTTTT CASSRTGGLATNEKLFF
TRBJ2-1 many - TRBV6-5 TGTGCCAGCAGTCCTTCGGGGTATCGTGAGCAGTTCTTC CASSPSGYREQFF
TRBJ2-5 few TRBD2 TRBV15 TGTGCCACCAGCAGGGGGACTAGCGGGGGGGCCTACCAAGAGACCCAGTACTTC CATSRGTSGGAYQETQYF
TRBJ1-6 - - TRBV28 TGTGCCAGCAGTTCACCTAGGAGGGATTCTAATTCACCCCTCCACTTT CASSSPRRDSNSPLHF
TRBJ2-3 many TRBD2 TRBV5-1 TGCGCCAGCAGTCTAGCGGGGTTTACAGATACGCAGTATTTT CASSLAGFTDTQYF
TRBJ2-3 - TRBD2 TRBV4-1 TGCGCCAGCAGCCAAGAGTCTAGCGGGGCCATCACAGATACGCAGTATTTT CASSQESSGAITDTQYF
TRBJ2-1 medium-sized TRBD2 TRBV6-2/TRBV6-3 TGTGCCAGCAGGGGTGGACTAGCGGGGGTACCCCTCTACAATGAGCAGTTCTTC CASRGGLAGVPLYNEQFF
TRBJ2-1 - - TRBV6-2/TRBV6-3 TGTGCCAGCAGTTACCGAGGAGATTGGGATGAGCAGTTCTTC CASSYRGDWDEQFF
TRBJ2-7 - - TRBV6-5 TGTGCCAGCAGTTACTTCCAGGGAAGGTCCTACGAGCAGTACTTC CASSYFQGRSYEQYF
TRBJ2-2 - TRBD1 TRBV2 TGTGCCAGCAGTCGGACAGGGGAGACCGGGGAGCTGTTTTTT CASSRTGETGELFF
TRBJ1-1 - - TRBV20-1 TGCAGTGCTCCTCTGAACACTGAAGCTTTCTTT CSAPLNTEAFF
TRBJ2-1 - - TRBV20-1 TGCAGTGTAACGGGATCCTACAATGAGCAGTTCTTC CSVTGSYNEQFF
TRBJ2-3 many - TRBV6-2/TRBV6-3 TGTGCCAGCACCAGGGGCCCAGATACGCAGTATTTT CASTRGPDTQYF